The rows below give T cell receptor beta chains drawn from one sample of a study of shared clonotypes between healthy human individuals. Using immunoSEQ multiplex PCR, the repertoire was profiled, and TCRdb retains in-frame clones only, with some absent. This table holds more than 2 million clones, about 95% found once. Sequenced sample: naive CD4+ T cells sorted from blood. These receptors all come from a man aged 18 to 29 in good health. CDR3s include the opening cysteine and the closing phenylalanine or tryptophan. Each record gives: CDR3 DNA, CDR3 protein, V gene, D gene, J gene, clone size. The D gene is left open where the match is weak. Clone size appears in some rows only: once, few, many, or a class for an expanded clone.

CDR3 DNA: TGTGCCAGCAGTCATCAGCGGTATGGCTACACCTTC
CDR3 protein: CASSHQRYGYTF
V gene: TRBV12-1
D gene: NA
J gene: TRBJ1-2
clone size: NA

CDR3 DNA: TGTGCCAGCAGCTTAGGACTAGCCCCCTACGAGCAGTACTTC
CDR3 protein: CASSLGLAPYEQYF
V gene: TRBV11-2
D gene: TRBD2
J gene: TRBJ2-7
clone size: NA

CDR3 DNA: TGTGCCAGCAGCTTAACTCGGGACTCCTACGAGCAGTACTTC
CDR3 protein: CASSLTRDSYEQYF
V gene: TRBV11-3
D gene: NA
J gene: TRBJ2-7
clone size: NA

CDR3 DNA: TGCGCCAGCAGCTTGGGAGACAGGGACCAAGAGACCCAGTACTTC
CDR3 protein: CASSLGDRDQETQYF
V gene: TRBV5-1
D gene: TRBD1
J gene: TRBJ2-5
clone size: NA

CDR3 DNA: TGTGCCAGCAGCTTAAGGATCCAGAACTACTATGGCTACACCTTC
CDR3 protein: CASSLRIQNYYGYTF
V gene: TRBV7-2
D gene: NA
J gene: TRBJ1-2
clone size: NA

CDR3 DNA: TGCGCCAGCAGCTTCCCCACCAATGAGCAGTTCTTC
CDR3 protein: CASSFPTNEQFF
V gene: TRBV5-1
D gene: NA
J gene: TRBJ2-1
clone size: NA

CDR3 DNA: TGTGCCATCAGTGATTCTGGAGGGAGCAATCAGCCCCAGCATTTT
CDR3 protein: CAISDSGGSNQPQHF
V gene: TRBV10-3
D gene: NA
J gene: TRBJ1-5
clone size: NA

CDR3 DNA: TGTGCCAGCAGATACGGACAGACCGGGAACACCGGGGAGCTGTTTTTT
CDR3 protein: CASRYGQTGNTGELFF
V gene: TRBV2
D gene: NA
J gene: TRBJ2-2
clone size: NA

CDR3 DNA: TGTGCCAGCAGACCAGCAGGGTCAACTGGAAACACCATATATTTT
CDR3 protein: CASRPAGSTGNTIYF
V gene: TRBV2
D gene: NA
J gene: TRBJ1-3
clone size: NA

CDR3 DNA: TGTGCCAGCAACTCTGAAGAGGTCACTGAAGCTTTCTTT
CDR3 protein: CASNSEEVTEAFF
V gene: TRBV2
D gene: NA
J gene: TRBJ1-1
clone size: NA

CDR3 DNA: TGCAGTGCTAGCCAGGAAGAGACCCAGTACTTC
CDR3 protein: CSASQEETQYF
V gene: TRBV20-1
D gene: NA
J gene: TRBJ2-5
clone size: NA

CDR3 DNA: TGTGCCAGCAGCGTACCGGGACTGCGTAATGAAAAACTGTTTTTT
CDR3 protein: CASSVPGLRNEKLFF
V gene: TRBV7-2
D gene: NA
J gene: TRBJ1-4
clone size: NA

CDR3 DNA: TGTGCCAGCAGCTTTGTGGGGACTAGGGACACCGGGGAGCTGTTTTTT
CDR3 protein: CASSFVGTRDTGELFF
V gene: TRBV7-8
D gene: TRBD2
J gene: TRBJ2-2
clone size: once

CDR3 DNA: TGCGCCAGCAGCCAAGAAGCGCCGGGACAGGGGGCGAGGGCTTTCTTT
CDR3 protein: CASSQEAPGQGARAFF
V gene: TRBV4-1
D gene: TRBD1
J gene: TRBJ1-1
clone size: NA

CDR3 DNA: TGTGCCAGCAGCTCACCGGGACAGGGGTTTTACGAGCAGTACTTC
CDR3 protein: CASSSPGQGFYEQYF
V gene: TRBV6-5
D gene: TRBD1
J gene: TRBJ2-7
clone size: once

CDR3 DNA: TGTGCCAGCAGTGACCCCGGGGCAGCCTACAATGAGCAGTTCTTC
CDR3 protein: CASSDPGAAYNEQFF
V gene: TRBV2
D gene: NA
J gene: TRBJ2-1
clone size: NA

CDR3 DNA: TGTGCCAGCTCACCACCGGGACCTAGCAATCAGCCCCAGCATTTT
CDR3 protein: CASSPPGPSNQPQHF
V gene: TRBV18
D gene: NA
J gene: TRBJ1-5
clone size: NA

CDR3 DNA: TGTGCCACCACACAGGGGGCGGGCGAGCAGTACTTC
CDR3 protein: CATTQGAGEQYF
V gene: TRBV10-3
D gene: TRBD1
J gene: TRBJ2-7
clone size: NA

CDR3 DNA: TGTGCCAGCAGCTTCGCAGGGAGCTACGAGCAGTACTTC
CDR3 protein: CASSFAGSYEQYF
V gene: TRBV7-9
D gene: NA
J gene: TRBJ2-7
clone size: once

CDR3 DNA: TGTGCCAGCAGTGGGAACAGGGGAGAGACCCAGTACTTC
CDR3 protein: CASSGNRGETQYF
V gene: TRBV2
D gene: TRBD1
J gene: TRBJ2-5
clone size: NA

CDR3 DNA: TGTGCCAGCAGCTTAAACAGGGAAGGAAACACCATATATTTT
CDR3 protein: CASSLNREGNTIYF
V gene: TRBV11-2
D gene: NA
J gene: TRBJ1-3
clone size: once

CDR3 DNA: TGCGCCAGCAGCTTGGGAGGGACAGGGTCTTACAATGAGCAGTTCTTC
CDR3 protein: CASSLGGTGSYNEQFF
V gene: TRBV5-1
D gene: TRBD1
J gene: TRBJ2-1
clone size: NA

CDR3 DNA: TGTGCTAGTGGCCCCGGGACAGGGGGCTACGAGCAGTACTTC
CDR3 protein: CASGPGTGGYEQYF
V gene: TRBV12-5
D gene: TRBD1
J gene: TRBJ2-7
clone size: few

CDR3 DNA: TGCAGCGCCCGTCCCGGGACAGGGACCCATGAGCAGTTCTTC
CDR3 protein: CSARPGTGTHEQFF
V gene: TRBV29-1
D gene: TRBD1
J gene: TRBJ2-1
clone size: NA

CDR3 DNA: TGTGCCAGCAGCTTCTCGAACAACTATGGCTACACCTTC
CDR3 protein: CASSFSNNYGYTF
V gene: TRBV5-4
D gene: NA
J gene: TRBJ1-2
clone size: NA

CDR3 DNA: TGTGCCAGCAGTTACTCGAGGCAGGGAAAAGGCTACACCTTC
CDR3 protein: CASSYSRQGKGYTF
V gene: TRBV6-5
D gene: NA
J gene: TRBJ1-2
clone size: NA

CDR3 DNA: TGTGCCAGCAGCTTAGGGCTAGCGGGGACAGAGACCCAGTACTTC
CDR3 protein: CASSLGLAGTETQYF
V gene: TRBV7-3
D gene: TRBD2
J gene: TRBJ2-5
clone size: NA

CDR3 DNA: TGTGCCAGCAGCATAACTTTAGCGGGGAACTACAATGAGCAGTTCTTC
CDR3 protein: CASSITLAGNYNEQFF
V gene: TRBV11-2
D gene: TRBD2
J gene: TRBJ2-1
clone size: NA

CDR3 DNA: TGTGCCAGCAGTTTGCAGGGGGGCCCTCGTCCCCTCCACTTT
CDR3 protein: CASSLQGGPRPLHF
V gene: TRBV28
D gene: TRBD1
J gene: TRBJ1-6
clone size: NA

CDR3 DNA: TGCGCCAGCGGAACGCCGAACACCGGGGAGCTGTTTTTT
CDR3 protein: CASGTPNTGELFF
V gene: TRBV5-1
D gene: NA
J gene: TRBJ2-2
clone size: NA

CDR3 DNA: TGTGCCAGTTCGACGGATAATTCACCCCTCCACTTT
CDR3 protein: CASSTDNSPLHF
V gene: TRBV19
D gene: NA
J gene: TRBJ1-6
clone size: NA

CDR3 DNA: TGTGCCAGCAGCTTGGCAGGGGTAGGCACTGAAGCTTTCTTT
CDR3 protein: CASSLAGVGTEAFF
V gene: TRBV5-6
D gene: NA
J gene: TRBJ1-1
clone size: NA

CDR3 DNA: TGTGCCAGCAGGCGGACTGGCCCGGTTGAGCAGTACTTC
CDR3 protein: CASRRTGPVEQYF
V gene: TRBV2
D gene: NA
J gene: TRBJ2-7
clone size: once

CDR3 DNA: TGTGCCAGCAGCAGAGATAATTCACCCCTCCACTTT
CDR3 protein: CASSRDNSPLHF
V gene: TRBV7-2
D gene: NA
J gene: TRBJ1-6
clone size: NA

CDR3 DNA: TGTGCCAGCAGCCCCGCCGAGAATACCTACGAGCAGTACTTC
CDR3 protein: CASSPAENTYEQYF
V gene: TRBV5-6
D gene: NA
J gene: TRBJ2-7
clone size: NA

CDR3 DNA: TGTGCAAGTCGCCCCCGACAGGGACGGAATAGCAATCAGCCCCAGCATTTT
CDR3 protein: CASRPRQGRNSNQPQHF
V gene: TRBV12-2
D gene: NA
J gene: TRBJ1-5
clone size: NA

CDR3 DNA: TGTGCCAGCAGCCAAGAGGAGACTGCGAGGGGCTACACCTTC
CDR3 protein: CASSQEETARGYTF
V gene: TRBV4-2
D gene: NA
J gene: TRBJ1-2
clone size: NA

CDR3 DNA: TGTGCCAGCAGTTTATTGATGAGGTCGAAGGGGTCTAGCACAGATACGCAGTATTTT
CDR3 protein: CASSLLMRSKGSSTDTQYF
V gene: TRBV27
D gene: NA
J gene: TRBJ2-3
clone size: NA

CDR3 DNA: TGCGCCAGCAGCTTGGGGGGTCTCGGTGGGAACACCGGGGAGCTGTTTTTT
CDR3 protein: CASSLGGLGGNTGELFF
V gene: TRBV5-1
D gene: NA
J gene: TRBJ2-2
clone size: NA

CDR3 DNA: TGTGCCAGCAGCTTAGATTTGGGGGGCCTGAACATTCAGTACTTC
CDR3 protein: CASSLDLGGLNIQYF
V gene: TRBV11-2
D gene: NA
J gene: TRBJ2-4
clone size: NA

CDR3 DNA: TGTGCCAGCAGCCCAGGGACTAGCGGAGTCACAGATACGCAGTATTTT
CDR3 protein: CASSPGTSGVTDTQYF
V gene: TRBV11-3
D gene: TRBD2
J gene: TRBJ2-3
clone size: NA